This TCR beta chain comes out of a study of T cell repertoires in cytomegalovirus infection. For the study at large: Public TCR beta signature analysis indicated the presence of both CMV infection and matching HLA type.

With regard to this clonotype: The antigen remains unidentified.

Using its own MiXCR run on the reads, TCRdb lists one record per CDR3 protein. The data contain about 680,000 distinct CDR3 sequences, about 24% of them singletons. Notes on the study in general: The ex vivo response showed dominance by HLA-C-restricted CMV-specific TCR beta clonotypes.

This CDR3 is built from 12 residues. Germline-derived CDR1 and CDR2 are SGHKS and YYEKEE (reference sequence). V lost 0 bases and J 6 bases, leaving 6 bases between the germline ends. Sequenced: CD8+ T cells from PBMCs. The sequence was obtained from a human donor in good health (CMV status not recorded). Some clones in this sample may be carry-over from other donors' samples. V gene TRBV5-5 combines with J gene TRBJ1-1; D unresolved. The CDR3 DNA is TGTGCCAGCAGCTTGGTCCGTGCTGAAGCTTTCTTT. Translation: CASSLVRAEAFF.